This TCR beta chain was observed in a study of T cells in Graves' hyperthyroidism and ophthalmopathy. Study-wide context: Peripheral blood was secured at the point of initial diagnosis, before any treatment. Study-wide findings and caveats: Among clonotypes expanded in thyroid above 0.001, most were also found in blood.

The authors took PBMCs from roughly 10 ml fresh peripheral blood. The investigators amplified TCR beta CDR3 regions from RNA transcripts. TCR CDR3 underwent first-round RT-PCR with the HTBI primer set. TCRdb re-called the multiplex PCR reads through MiXCR, storing one row per CDR3 protein. The sample holds 560,000 or so distinct CDR3 sequences, roughly 21% seen once. The table lists this clonotype with a few counts. Its target is unknown. The V gene lost 6 bases and the J gene lost 6 bases, with 10 bases spanning the gap. The CDR3 has 12 amino acids. The rearrangement joins TRBV12-3 or TRBV12-4 to TRBJ2-3, with a possible D match to TRBD1 (5 bases). This TCR was sampled from a man aged 40-55 years with Graves' ophthalmopathy. Input material: blood. The CDR3 DNA sequence: TGTGCCAGCAGGGGGCTACCGGATACGCAGTATTTT. It specifies CASRGLPDTQYF.